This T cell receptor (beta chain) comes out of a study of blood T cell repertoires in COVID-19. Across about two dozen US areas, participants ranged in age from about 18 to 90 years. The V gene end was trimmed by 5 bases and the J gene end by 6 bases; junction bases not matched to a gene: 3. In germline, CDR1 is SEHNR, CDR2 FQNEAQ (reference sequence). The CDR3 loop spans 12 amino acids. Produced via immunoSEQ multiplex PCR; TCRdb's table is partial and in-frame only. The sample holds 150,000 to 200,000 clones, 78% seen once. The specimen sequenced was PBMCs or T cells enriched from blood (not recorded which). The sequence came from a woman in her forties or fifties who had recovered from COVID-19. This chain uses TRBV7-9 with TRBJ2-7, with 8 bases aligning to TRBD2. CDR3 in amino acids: CASSPGLAEQYF. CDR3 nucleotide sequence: TGTGCCAGCAGCCCAGGACTAGCCGAGCAGTACTTC. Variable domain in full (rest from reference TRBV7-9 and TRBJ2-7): DTGVSQNPRHKITKRGQNVTFRCDPISEHNRLYWYRQTLGQGPEFLTYFQNEAQLEKSRLLSDRFSAERPKGSFSTLEIQRTEQGDSAMYLCASSPGLAEQYFGPGTRLTVT.